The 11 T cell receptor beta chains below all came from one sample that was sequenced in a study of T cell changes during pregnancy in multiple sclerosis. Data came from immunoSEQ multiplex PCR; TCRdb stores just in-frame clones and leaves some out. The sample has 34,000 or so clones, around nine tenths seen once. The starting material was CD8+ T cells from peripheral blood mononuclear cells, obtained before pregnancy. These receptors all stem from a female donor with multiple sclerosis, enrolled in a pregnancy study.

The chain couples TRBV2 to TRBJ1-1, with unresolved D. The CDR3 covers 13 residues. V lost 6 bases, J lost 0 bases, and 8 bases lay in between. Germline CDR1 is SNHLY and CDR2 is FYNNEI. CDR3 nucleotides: TGTGCCAGCAGCGATCCAGTGAACACTGAAGCTTTCTTT. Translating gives CASSDPVNTEAFF.

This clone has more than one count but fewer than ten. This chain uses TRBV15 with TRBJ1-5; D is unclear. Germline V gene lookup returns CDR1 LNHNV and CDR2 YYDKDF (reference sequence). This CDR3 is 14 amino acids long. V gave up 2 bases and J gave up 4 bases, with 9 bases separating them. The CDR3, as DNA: TGTGCCACCAGCAGAAGTCGGAGGAATCAGCCCCAGCATTTT. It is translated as CATSRSRRNQPQHF.

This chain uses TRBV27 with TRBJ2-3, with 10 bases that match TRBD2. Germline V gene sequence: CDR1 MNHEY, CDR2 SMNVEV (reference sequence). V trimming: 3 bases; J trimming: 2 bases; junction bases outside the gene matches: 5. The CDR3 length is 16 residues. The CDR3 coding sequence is TGTGCCAGCAGTTTGGGGGGACTAGCGAACACAGATACGCAGTATTTT. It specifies CASSLGGLANTDTQYF.

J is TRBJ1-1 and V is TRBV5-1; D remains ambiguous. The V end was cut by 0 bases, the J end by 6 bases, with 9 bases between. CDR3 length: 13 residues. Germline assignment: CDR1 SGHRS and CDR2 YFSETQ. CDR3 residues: CASSLGTNSEAFF. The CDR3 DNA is TGCGCCAGCAGCTTGGGGACTAACTCTGAAGCTTTCTTT.

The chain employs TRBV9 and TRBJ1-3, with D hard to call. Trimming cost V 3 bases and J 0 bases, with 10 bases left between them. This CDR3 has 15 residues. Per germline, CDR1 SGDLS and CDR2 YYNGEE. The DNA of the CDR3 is TGTGCCAGCAGCGCTTTTACATCCTCTGGAAACACCATATATTTT. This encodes CASSAFTSSGNTIYF.

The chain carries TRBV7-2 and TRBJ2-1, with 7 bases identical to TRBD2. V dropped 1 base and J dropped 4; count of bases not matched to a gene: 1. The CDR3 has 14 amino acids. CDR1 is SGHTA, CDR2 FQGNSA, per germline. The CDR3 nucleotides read TGTGCCAGCAGCTTAGTCGGGGGGTACAATGAGCAGTTCTTC. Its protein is CASSLVGGYNEQFF.

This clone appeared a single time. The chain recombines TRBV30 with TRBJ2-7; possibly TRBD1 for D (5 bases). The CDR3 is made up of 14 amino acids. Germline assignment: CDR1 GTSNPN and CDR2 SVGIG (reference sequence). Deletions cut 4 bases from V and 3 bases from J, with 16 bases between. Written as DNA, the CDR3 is TGTGCCTGGACTTTAGGGGCCGGGTTCTACGAGCAGTACTTC. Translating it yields CAWTLGAGFYEQYF.

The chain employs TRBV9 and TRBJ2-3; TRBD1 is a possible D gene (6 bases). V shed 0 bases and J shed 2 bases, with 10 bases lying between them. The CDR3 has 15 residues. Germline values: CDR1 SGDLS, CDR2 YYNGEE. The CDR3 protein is CASSVESGATDTQYF. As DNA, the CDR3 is TGTGCCAGCAGCGTAGAGTCAGGGGCCACAGATACGCAGTATTTT.

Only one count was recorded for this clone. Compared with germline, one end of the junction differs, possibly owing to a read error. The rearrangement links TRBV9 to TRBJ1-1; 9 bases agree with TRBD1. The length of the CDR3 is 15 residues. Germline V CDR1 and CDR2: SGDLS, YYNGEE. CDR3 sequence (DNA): TGTGCCAGCAGCGTAGCAGGGACAGGGAACACTGAAGTTTTCTTT. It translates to CASSVAGTGNTEVFF.

CDR3 sequence reads: CASSRSGGPPTDTQYF. The DNA of the CDR3 is TGCGCCAGCAGCCGTAGCGGGGGCCCTCCCACAGATACGCAGTATTTT. The chain is built from TRBV4-3 and TRBJ2-3, with 9 bases aligning to TRBD2. The junction had 7 bases not matched to a gene; V was cut back by 4 bases and J by 2 bases. The CDR3 has 16 residues. CDR1 is LGHNA, CDR2 YSLEER, per germline.

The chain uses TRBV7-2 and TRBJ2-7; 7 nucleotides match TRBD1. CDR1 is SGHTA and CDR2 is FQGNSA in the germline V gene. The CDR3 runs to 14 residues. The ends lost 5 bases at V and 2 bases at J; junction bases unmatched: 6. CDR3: CASSPPGQTYEQYF. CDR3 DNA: TGTGCCAGCAGCCCACCGGGACAGACCTACGAGCAGTACTTC.